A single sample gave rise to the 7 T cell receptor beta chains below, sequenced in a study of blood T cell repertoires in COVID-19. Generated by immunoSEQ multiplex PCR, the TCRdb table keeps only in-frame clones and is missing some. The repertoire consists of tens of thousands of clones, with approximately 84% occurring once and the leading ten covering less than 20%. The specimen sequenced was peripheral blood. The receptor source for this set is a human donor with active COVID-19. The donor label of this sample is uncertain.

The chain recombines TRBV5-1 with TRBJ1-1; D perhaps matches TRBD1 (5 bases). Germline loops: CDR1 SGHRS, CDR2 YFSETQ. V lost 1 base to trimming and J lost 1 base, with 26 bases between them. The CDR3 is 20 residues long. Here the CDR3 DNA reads TGCGCCAGCAGCTTGTCGTCGCGGGGGACCGCTGGGAGAACGAACACTGAAGCTTTCTTT. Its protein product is CASSLSSRGTAGRTNTEAFF.

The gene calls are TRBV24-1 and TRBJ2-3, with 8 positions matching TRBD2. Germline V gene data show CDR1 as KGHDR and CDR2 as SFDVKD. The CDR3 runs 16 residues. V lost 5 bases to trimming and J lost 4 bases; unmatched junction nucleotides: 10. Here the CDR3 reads CATSGAGGGRADTQYF. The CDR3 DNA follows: TGTGCCACCAGTGGTGCTGGCGGGGGGAGGGCAGATACGCAGTATTTT.

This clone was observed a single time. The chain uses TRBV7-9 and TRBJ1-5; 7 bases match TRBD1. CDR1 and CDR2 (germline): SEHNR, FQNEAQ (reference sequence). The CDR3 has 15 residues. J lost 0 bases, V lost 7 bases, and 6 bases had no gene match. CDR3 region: CASTGGGNSNQPQHF. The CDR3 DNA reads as TGTGCCAGCACAGGGGGGGGAAATAGCAATCAGCCCCAGCATTTT.

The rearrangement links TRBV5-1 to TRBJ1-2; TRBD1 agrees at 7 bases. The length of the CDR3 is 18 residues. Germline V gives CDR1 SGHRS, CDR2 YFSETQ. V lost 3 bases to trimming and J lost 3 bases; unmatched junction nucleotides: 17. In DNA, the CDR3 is TGCGCCAGCAGCTATACTTGGGGTGTGACAGGGAGCGACTATGGCTACACCTTC. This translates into CASSYTWGVTGSDYGYTF.

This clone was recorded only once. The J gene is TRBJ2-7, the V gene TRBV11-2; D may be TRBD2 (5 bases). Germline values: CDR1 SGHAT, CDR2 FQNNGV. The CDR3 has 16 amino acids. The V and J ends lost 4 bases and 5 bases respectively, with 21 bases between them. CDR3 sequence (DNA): TGTGCCAGCAGCTCTCGTGGAAGGGAGACCCCTCACGAGCAGTACTTC. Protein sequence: CASSSRGRETPHEQYF.

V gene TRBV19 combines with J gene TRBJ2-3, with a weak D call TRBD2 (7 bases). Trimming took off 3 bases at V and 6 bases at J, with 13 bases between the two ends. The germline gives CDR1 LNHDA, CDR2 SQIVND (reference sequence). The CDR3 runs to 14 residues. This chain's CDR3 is CASSIAGAGDTQYF. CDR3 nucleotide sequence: TGTGCCAGTAGTATTGCGGGGGCAGGGGATACGCAGTATTTT.

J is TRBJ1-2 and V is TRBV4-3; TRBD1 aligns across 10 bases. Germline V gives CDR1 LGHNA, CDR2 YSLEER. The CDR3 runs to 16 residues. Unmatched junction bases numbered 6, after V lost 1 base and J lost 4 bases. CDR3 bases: TGCGCCAGCAGCCAAGTCAGACAGGGGGCGGGCTATGGCTACACCTTC. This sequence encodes CASSQVRQGAGYGYTF.